The T cell receptor beta chain described here comes from a study of breast tumors, draining lymph nodes, adjacent tissues. Per germline, CDR1 SNHLY and CDR2 FYNNEI. This CDR3 region has 15 residues. V lost 4 bases to trimming and J lost 1 base, with 14 bases between them. Comment on this clonotype: What it recognizes is unknown.

General study results and limits: Tumor T cell lymph node origin was a supported hypothesis, not proven. Data fit most tumor T cells coming from lymph node, expanding in tumor.

Via MiXCR, TCRdb re-called the multiplex PCR reads, giving one row per CDR3 protein. The data hold 10,000 or so distinct CDR3 sequences, with roughly 40% observed a single time. The receptor comes from a female donor with breast cancer. Some clones in this sample may be carry-over from other donors' samples. The sequenced material came from tumor-adjacent breast tissue. The chain is built from TRBV2 and TRBJ2-7; D remains ambiguous. The CDR3 sequence: CASSARVGSSYEQYF. CDR3 bases: TGTGCCAGCAGTGCTAGAGTTGGCAGTTCCTACGAGCAGTACTTC.